This T cell receptor beta chain comes out of a study of blood T cell repertoires in COVID-19. As for the study in general: The United States, Italy and Spain supplied acute and convalescent COVID-19 samples. PBMCs, B-cell-depleted T cells, or T cells provided the cDNA or gDNA that made up the material.

Per the study methods: Reference gene primer amplification in the assay estimated nucleated cell counts. The protocol was immunoSEQ multiplex PCR, while the TCRdb copy is restricted to in-frame clones and leaves out a portion. V and J calls and clone size are given by that table; D and trimming were obtained from the DNA. The sample has 65,000 to 80,000 clones; 82% are singletons. The source is a human donor in a cohort sampled during active COVID-19. The sequencing input was peripheral blood.

CDR3 nucleotides: TGTGCCAGCAGCCCCGGACAGGGGAGAGGGACCACAGATACGCAGTATTTT. Its protein product is CASSPGQGRGTTDTQYF. The chain couples TRBV7-3 to TRBJ2-3; 9 nucleotides line up with TRBD1. Germline CDR1 is SGHTA and CDR2 is FQGTGA. The length of the CDR3 is 17 residues. Losses at the gene ends were 5 bases for V and 2 bases for J; bases not matched to a gene: 11.